This record covers a single T cell receptor (beta chain). The PCR contained 60 Vbeta and 13 Jbeta primers. Method: immunoSEQ multiplex PCR; TCRdb's copy keeps in-frame clones and lacks some. In total, the table holds roughly 220,000 clones. Germline trimming cut 6 bases from V and 5 bases from J; bases unmatched to any gene: 4. The CDR3 length is 14 residues. The germline gives CDR1 MNHEY, CDR2 SVGAGI. This specimen belongs to a study of cytomegalovirus exposure and HLA in healthy donors. The sequence came from a girl aged 2 to 10 in good health and CMV-seropositive. Sequenced input: PBMCs. The chain joins TRBV6-5 to TRBJ2-3; the match to TRBD2 covers 11 bases. The CDR3 nucleotides read TGTGCCAGCAGCAACCTAGCGGGAGGAGATACGCAGTATTTT. Protein: CASSNLAGGDTQYF.